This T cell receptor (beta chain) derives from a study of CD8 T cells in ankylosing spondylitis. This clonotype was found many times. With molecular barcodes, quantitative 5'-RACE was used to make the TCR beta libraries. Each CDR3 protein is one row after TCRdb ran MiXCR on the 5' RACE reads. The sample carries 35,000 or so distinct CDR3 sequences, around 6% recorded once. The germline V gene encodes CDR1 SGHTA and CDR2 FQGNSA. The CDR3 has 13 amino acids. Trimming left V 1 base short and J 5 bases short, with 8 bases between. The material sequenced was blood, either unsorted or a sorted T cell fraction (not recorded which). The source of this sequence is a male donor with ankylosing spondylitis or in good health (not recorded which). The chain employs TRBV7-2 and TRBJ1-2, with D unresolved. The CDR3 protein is CASSLVTGYGYTF. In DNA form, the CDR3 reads TGTGCCAGCAGCTTAGTCACGGGTTATGGCTACACCTTC.